These 22 T cell receptor beta chains share one sample of origin, sequenced in a study of control samples from healthy donors and cancer patients. Here immunoSEQ multiplex PCR was the method, and the copy in TCRdb shows in-frame clones only, minus some. The data contain over 120,000 clones, roughly 94% of them singletons. The sequenced sample was PBMCs. These receptors came from a man between 60 and 75 years old with colorectal cancer.

This chain joins TRBV10-1 and TRBJ1-6; TRBD1 matches 11 bases. V dropped 6 bases and J dropped 1; count of bases not matched to a gene: 8. Looked up from germline, CDR1 is WNHNN and CDR2 is SYGVQD (reference sequence). The CDR3 spans 18 residues. CDR3 in amino acids: CASSTDRGRMSYNSPLHF. CDR3 coding DNA: TGCGCCAGCAGCACGGACAGGGGGCGTATGTCCTATAATTCACCCCTCCACTTT.

V usage is TRBV10-3 and J usage is TRBJ1-1; 7 bases fit TRBD1. V lost 4 bases, J lost 1 base, and 6 bases stayed unmatched. In germline, CDR1 is ENHRY, CDR2 SYGVKD. The CDR3 length is 15 residues. CDR3 protein: CAISGDRAGNTEAFF. DNA of the CDR3: TGTGCCATCAGTGGCGACAGGGCAGGGAACACTGAAGCTTTCTTT.

The chain employs TRBV9 and TRBJ1-1, with TRBD1 as a possible D gene (5 bases). CDR1 and CDR2 (germline): SGDLS, YYNGEE. This CDR3 spans 15 amino acids. V was cut by 0 bases and J by 0 bases, with 9 bases left in between. The CDR3 nucleotides read TGTGCCAGCAGCGTAGCTCAGGGAATGAACACTGAAGCTTTCTTT. Translation: CASSVAQGMNTEAFF.

The chain is built from TRBV27 and TRBJ1-5; 7 nucleotides agree with TRBD1. CDR3 length equals 18 residues. Germline CDR1 is MNHEY and CDR2 is SMNVEV (reference sequence). The junction had 9 bases not matched to a gene; V was cut back by 1 base and J by 0 bases. CDR3 sequence reads: CASSLFGQAPNSNQPQHF. The CDR3, as DNA: TGTGCCAGCAGTTTATTTGGACAGGCCCCTAATAGCAATCAGCCCCAGCATTTT.

The chain combines TRBV7-2 with TRBJ1-1; a weak D match, TRBD1 (5 bases). V lost 0 bases and J 0 bases, leaving 20 bases between the germline ends. The germline V gene encodes CDR1 SGHTA and CDR2 FQGNSA. This CDR3 spans 19 amino acids. The CDR3 spells CASSLAAGPILGMNTEAFF. CDR3 DNA sequence: TGTGCCAGCAGCTTAGCGGCGGGGCCAATACTGGGCATGAACACTGAAGCTTTCTTT.

The V and J genes are TRBV24-1 and TRBJ1-1, with D perhaps matching TRBD1 (5 bases). The CDR3 totals 15 residues. With 3 bases removed from V and 10 bases from J, the gap between germline ends came to 20 bases. Germline values: CDR1 KGHDR, CDR2 SFDVKD. This CDR3 is CATSDTDSAPTRAFF. CDR3 sequence (DNA): TGTGCCACCAGTGATACCGACAGTGCCCCCACCCGAGCTTTCTTT.

The chain combines TRBV7-9 with TRBJ1-3, with 7 bases aligning to TRBD1. Trimming removed 5 bases from V and 2 bases from J; junction bases left unmatched: 9. CDR3 size: 16 residues. Germline CDR1 reads SEHNR; CDR2 reads FQNEAQ (reference sequence). CDR3 DNA: TGTGCCAGCAGCCCCCCAGGGGGGGCGGCTGGAAACACCATATATTTT. Residues: CASSPPGGAAGNTIYF.

This sequence joins TRBV6-5 and TRBJ1-1, with D possibly TRBD1 on 6 matching bases. The CDR3 consists of 14 residues. Per germline, CDR1 MNHEY and CDR2 SVGAGI. V gave up 4 bases and J gave up 5 bases, with 14 bases separating them. The CDR3 reads CASSLQGEWTEAFF. As DNA, the CDR3 is TGTGCCAGCAGTTTACAGGGAGAATGGACTGAAGCTTTCTTT.

This chain connects TRBV18 to TRBJ2-7; 10 nucleotides match TRBD1. This CDR3 contains 14 residues. CDR1 and CDR2 (germline): KGHSH, LQKENI. V shed 3 bases and J 5 bases; nucleotides not matched to a gene: 4. CDR3 nucleotides: TGTGCCAGCTCACCGGGACAGGGGAGGCACGAGCAGTACTTC. It encodes CASSPGQGRHEQYF.

This chain connects TRBV18 to TRBJ2-3; TRBD2 agrees at 12 bases. The CDR3 spans 16 residues. Germline trimming cut 3 bases from V and 8 bases from J; bases unmatched to any gene: 9. Germline assignment: CDR1 KGHSH and CDR2 LQKENI. The CDR3 here is CASSPTSETSGGTQYF. The CDR3 nucleotides read TGTGCCAGCTCACCGACGTCGGAGACTAGCGGGGGTACGCAGTATTTT.

The chain links TRBV27 to TRBJ1-3; D ambiguous. Between the trimmed V and J ends, which lost 4 bases and 2 bases, there was a span of 15 bases. The CDR3 runs to 16 residues. Germline V gene sequence: CDR1 MNHEY, CDR2 SMNVEV (reference sequence). This CDR3 reads CASSCRLLPPGNTIYF. As DNA, the CDR3 is TGTGCCAGCAGTTGCCGACTCCTTCCTCCTGGAAACACCATATATTTT.

The chain combines TRBV30 with TRBJ2-1; D uncertain. The CDR3 sequence is 14 residues long. V gave up 2 bases and J gave up 0 bases, with 8 bases separating them. Germline V lookup: CDR1 GTSNPN, CDR2 SVGIG (reference sequence). The CDR3 nucleotides are TGTGCCTGGAGTCTGAGGTCCTCCTACAATGAGCAGTTCTTC. Translating it yields CAWSLRSSYNEQFF.

The chain recombines TRBV30 with TRBJ1-1; D is perhaps TRBD1 (5 bases). The V and J ends lost 4 bases and 0 bases respectively, with 9 bases between them. Germline CDR1 reads GTSNPN; CDR2 reads SVGIG (reference sequence). The CDR3 length is 13 residues. CDR3 in amino acids: CAWNGAMNTEAFF. The CDR3 region has the DNA TGTGCCTGGAACGGGGCAATGAACACTGAAGCTTTCTTT. Full variable domain (rest looked up from reference TRBV30 and TRBJ1-1): SQTIHQWPATLVQPVGSPLSLECTVEGTSNPNLYWYRQAAGRGLQLLFYSVGIGQISSEVPQNLSASRPQDRQFILSSKKLLLSDSGFYLCAWNGAMNTEAFFGQGTRLTVV.

The CDR3 DNA is TGTGCCAGTAGTACCCCAGGGGGGGCCTACACCGGGGAGCTGTTTTTT. Residues: CASSTPGGAYTGELFF. V gene TRBV19 combines with J gene TRBJ2-2, with D perhaps matching TRBD1 or TRBD2 (7 bases each). Trimming pared 4 bases from V and 3 bases from J, leaving 15 bases between. Germline CDR1 is LNHDA and CDR2 is SQIVND (reference sequence). The CDR3 has 16 residues.

The chain carries TRBV27 and TRBJ2-5; a weak D match, TRBD1 (6 bases). Looked up from germline, CDR1 is MNHEY and CDR2 is SMNVEV (reference sequence). The V end lost 5 bases, the J end lost 7 bases, and 14 bases lay between the germline ends. CDR3 length: 13 residues. CDR3 residues: CASSSTGSTTQYF. As DNA, the CDR3 is TGTGCCAGCAGTAGCACAGGGTCAACGACCCAGTACTTC.

The chain employs TRBV12-3 or TRBV12-4 and TRBJ1-6, with D perhaps TRBD1 (5 bases). The V gene lost 5 bases and the J gene lost 13 bases, with 9 bases spanning the gap. This CDR3 has 11 amino acids. CDR3 nucleotides: TGTGCCAGCAGTCCCGGGGGTCCCCTCCACTTT. It encodes CASSPGGPLHF.

The chain joins TRBV2 to TRBJ1-1; D unresolved. Germline V gene sequence: CDR1 SNHLY, CDR2 FYNNEI. V lost 4 bases and J 4 bases, leaving 13 bases between the germline ends. CDR3 length: 14 residues. CDR3 in DNA: TGTGCCAGCAGTGTCCTCTCCAGTAGCACTGAAGCTTTCTTT. Protein sequence: CASSVLSSSTEAFF.

The rearrangement links TRBV18 to TRBJ2-3, with 7 nucleotides matching TRBD2. V lost 3 bases and J lost 0; bases outside the gene matches: 3. Germline CDR1 is KGHSH and CDR2 is LQKENI. The CDR3 spans 15 residues. The CDR3 nucleotides read TGTGCCAGCTCACCTTCTAGCGGAAGCACAGATACGCAGTATTTT. This translates into CASSPSSGSTDTQYF.

V usage is TRBV15 and J usage is TRBJ1-6; the D is unclear. This CDR3 is built from 13 residues. Germline-derived CDR1 and CDR2 are LNHNV and YYDKDF (reference sequence). Trimming shortened V by 9 bases and J by 8 bases, and 14 bases separated the two germline ends. DNA for the CDR3: TGTGCCACTACGCCGGGCCCGGATTCACCCCTCCACTTT. Translating it yields CATTPGPDSPLHF.

The chain uses TRBV24-1 and TRBJ2-5; D ambiguous. The V end lost 3 bases, the J end lost 5 bases, and 15 bases lay between the germline ends. The CDR3 totals 15 residues. CDR1 and CDR2 from the germline V gene are KGHDR and SFDVKD. The DNA of the CDR3 is TGTGCCACCAGTGATCTCATGGACCCGGCGGAGACCCAGTACTTC. It is translated as CATSDLMDPAETQYF.

This chain uses TRBV10-3 with TRBJ1-6; D unresolved. The CDR3 totals 17 residues. Germline loops: CDR1 ENHRY, CDR2 SYGVKD. Trimming left V 6 bases short and J 9 bases short, with 24 bases between. CDR3: CAISEGPLLGIGSPLHF. The CDR3, as DNA: TGTGCCATCAGCGAGGGTCCCTTGTTGGGAATAGGTTCACCCCTCCACTTT.

This sequence joins TRBV18 and TRBJ2-3; no clear D. CDR1 and CDR2 from the germline V gene are KGHSH and LQKENI. This CDR3 region has 12 residues. V lost 1 base and J lost 4, with 3 bases in between. The chain's CDR3 is CASSPRPDTQYF. The CDR3 bases are TGTGCCAGCTCACCACGTCCAGATACGCAGTATTTT.